These 16 T cell receptor beta chains came from one sample sequenced in a study of blood T cell repertoires in COVID-19. Measured with immunoSEQ multiplex PCR; TCRdb has only the in-frame clones, and not every one. The table has 190,000 or so clones, 89% seen once. The specimen sequenced was PBMCs or T cells enriched from blood (not recorded which). Receptors originate from a young woman who had recovered from COVID-19.

V gene TRBV3-1 (or the pseudogene TRBV3-2) combines with J gene TRBJ2-7, with D possibly TRBD1 on 5 matching bases. CDR3 size: 17 residues. Deletions cut 5 bases from V and 3 bases from J, with 23 bases between. Germline V lookup: CDR1 LGHDT, CDR2 YNNKEL (reference sequence). The CDR3 reads CASSGRTSFTTNYEQYF. CDR3 in DNA: TGTGCCAGCAGCGGACGGACATCCTTCACCACCAACTACGAGCAGTACTTC.

The gene calls are TRBV2 and TRBJ2-7; TRBD1 might be the D (6 bases). This CDR3 contains 17 residues. Germline V lookup: CDR1 SNHLY, CDR2 FYNNEI. V was pared by 4 bases and J by 0 bases, with 19 bases between. CDR3 in DNA: TGTGCCAGCAGTGGGACAGCCTCCGCCAAAAACTCCTACGAGCAGTACTTC. Translation: CASSGTASAKNSYEQYF.

The chain uses TRBV28 and TRBJ1-1; D remains unclear. The CDR3 is made up of 15 amino acids. V was trimmed by 5 bases and J by 9 bases, leaving 22 bases between them. The germline V gene encodes CDR1 MDHEN and CDR2 SYDVKM. The CDR3: CASSPPDYSTPQAFF. In DNA form, the CDR3 reads TGTGCCAGCAGTCCCCCTGACTATTCTACTCCTCAAGCTTTCTTT.

This rearrangement joins TRBV25-1 to TRBJ1-6; 7 nucleotides agree with TRBD1. Losses at the gene ends were 7 bases for V and 8 bases for J; bases not matched to a gene: 5. The CDR3 totals 13 residues. Germline V CDR1 and CDR2: MGHDK, SYGVNS. CDR3 region: CASTPQGDSPLHF. The CDR3, as DNA: TGTGCCAGCACCCCCCAGGGGGATTCACCCCTCCACTTT.

CDR3 residues: CASSVAPANSGSPLHF. DNA for the CDR3: TGTGCCAGCAGCGTAGCTCCAGCCAACAGTGGTTCACCCCTCCACTTT. This chain uses TRBV9 with TRBJ1-6; D uncertain. Per germline, CDR1 SGDLS and CDR2 YYNGEE. The CDR3 has 16 amino acids. The V gene lost 0 bases and the J gene lost 9 bases, with 16 bases spanning the gap.

The chain is built from TRBV29-1 and TRBJ1-2, with TRBD1 identical over 7 bases. This CDR3 is built from 13 residues. Germline CDR1 and CDR2: SQVTM and ANQGSEA. V was pared by 4 bases and J by 5 bases, with 7 bases of the junction left unmatched. CDR3 nucleotide sequence: TGCAGCGTTGTTTCCCAGGGGGAATATGGCTACACCTTC. It encodes CSVVSQGEYGYTF. Full variable domain (remainder filled in from reference TRBV29-1 and TRBJ1-2): SAVISQKPSRDICQRGTSLTIQCQVDSQVTMMFWYRQQPGQSLTLIATANQGSEATYESGFVIDKFPISRPNLTFSTLTVSNMSPEDSSIYLCSVVSQGEYGYTFGSGTRLTVV.

The rearrangement joins TRBV6-5 to TRBJ1-6; the D is unclear. This CDR3 spans 14 amino acids. Germline values: CDR1 MNHEY, CDR2 SVGAGI. Trimming left V 2 bases short and J 6 bases short, with 8 bases between. In nucleotides, the CDR3 is TGTGCCAGCAGTTACGGCGGCAGTAATTCACCCCTCCACTTT. It is translated as CASSYGGSNSPLHF.

The table lists this clone with a few counts. The rearrangement joins TRBV28 to TRBJ1-1; D gene unclear. Germline V gene lookup returns CDR1 MDHEN and CDR2 SYDVKM. This CDR3 comprises 13 residues. V dropped 7 bases and J dropped 6 bases, with 15 bases sitting between them. The DNA of the CDR3 is TGTGCCAGCATGGGCCGACGTACCCCTGAAGCTTTCTTT. Protein sequence: CASMGRRTPEAFF.

This sequence joins TRBV4-1 and TRBJ1-5, with D maybe TRBD1 (6 bases). The V gene lost 3 bases and the J gene lost 4 bases, with 13 bases spanning the gap. The length of the CDR3 is 15 residues. Germline loops: CDR1 MGHRA, CDR2 YSYEKL. In DNA form, the CDR3 reads TGCGCCAGCAGCCAGAACAGGGATTGGAATCAGCCCCAGCATTTT. This gives the protein CASSQNRDWNQPQHF.

The rearrangement joins TRBV29-1 to TRBJ2-1, with a possible D match to TRBD1 (6 bases). The CDR3 length is 15 residues. The V end was cut by 0 bases, the J end by 7 bases, with 16 bases between. CDR1 SQVTM and CDR2 ANQGSEA come from the germline V gene. The CDR3 reads CSVEDQGTPPNEQFF. The CDR3 DNA reads TGCAGCGTTGAAGATCAGGGGACCCCTCCGAATGAGCAGTTCTTC.

The chain recombines TRBV3-1 (or the pseudogene TRBV3-2) with TRBJ1-2; 7 bases are a match to TRBD1. After removal of 4 bases from V and 4 bases from J, the junction contained 15 bases not matched to a gene. Germline V gene data show CDR1 as LGHDT and CDR2 as YNNKEL (reference sequence). The CDR3 is 17 residues long. CDR3 sequence: CASSPSAARTGAYGYTF. DNA for the CDR3: TGTGCCAGCAGCCCTTCCGCAGCTAGGACAGGTGCCTATGGCTACACCTTC.

The chain carries TRBV28 and TRBJ1-3, with a possible D match to TRBD1 (5 bases). The V gene's germline CDR1 is MDHEN and CDR2 SYDVKM. The CDR3 covers 15 residues. The ends were cut back, 5 bases at V and 4 bases at J, with 15 bases in the middle. For the CDR3, the DNA is TGTGCCAGCAGTACCCCAGGGTTATCAGGAAACACCATATATTTT. Translation gives CASSTPGLSGNTIYF.

The CDR3 is CASSDLFAAGYEQYF. DNA of the CDR3: TGTGCCAGCAGTGACTTGTTCGCGGCTGGGTACGAGCAGTACTTC. V gene TRBV2 combines with J gene TRBJ2-7; D call uncertain. CDR1 and CDR2 from the germline V gene are SNHLY and FYNNEI. The CDR3 is made up of 15 amino acids. Trimming stripped 3 bases from V and 4 bases from J, with 16 bases between. Full variable domain (outside the CDR3, taken from reference TRBV2 and TRBJ2-7): EPEVTQTPSHQVTQMGQEVILRCVPISNHLYFYWYRQILGQKVEFLVSFYNNEISEKSEIFDDQFSVERPDGSNFTLKIRSTKLEDSAMYFCASSDLFAAGYEQYFGPGTRLTVT.

The chain employs TRBV28 and TRBJ1-4; a weak D match, TRBD1 (6 bases). Trimming removed 3 bases from V and 7 bases from J, with 15 bases in between. The CDR3 has 15 residues. Germline V gives CDR1 MDHEN, CDR2 SYDVKM. The CDR3 region has the DNA TGTGCCAGCAGTTTTGGGGGGGCGCAGGGTGAAAAACTGTTTTTT. It encodes CASSFGGAQGEKLFF.

The gene calls are TRBV11-2 and TRBJ2-7; 8 nucleotides line up with TRBD1. V shed 5 bases and J 3 bases; nucleotides not matched to a gene: 9. This CDR3 is built from 15 residues. Germline V gene sequence: CDR1 SGHAT, CDR2 FQNNGV. Here the CDR3 reads CASSLPDRGGYEQYF. Here the CDR3 DNA reads TGTGCCAGCAGCCTGCCAGACAGGGGAGGCTACGAGCAGTACTTC.

The chain carries TRBV7-8 and TRBJ1-6; D is uncertain. Trimming removed 2 bases from V and 9 bases from J, with 14 bases in between. Germline V CDR1 and CDR2: SGHVS, FQNEAQ. This CDR3 has 15 residues. CDR3 amino acids: CASSLSPGLASPLHF. The CDR3 DNA sequence: TGTGCCAGCAGCTTAAGTCCGGGGTTGGCTTCACCCCTCCACTTT.